Included here is one T cell receptor beta chain sequence, with context. The antigen is not known. This sample was included in a study of blood T cells in healthy people across ages. The CDR3 covers 14 residues. Per germline, CDR1 DFQATT and CDR2 SNEGSKA (reference sequence). Deletions cut 3 bases from V and 0 bases from J, with 10 bases between. Russia was home to the donors, healthy Caucasian individuals aged roughly 6 to 90. The study, taken as a whole, reports: Per million T cells, TCR beta diversity dropped roughly linearly as age increased. Those diversity estimates obtained from one million T cells were thought to be underestimates.

The second PCR ran about 6 to 11 cycles with a sample-barcoded 5' primer and J-beta primers. TCRdb itself ran the 5' RACE reads through MiXCR, one entry per CDR3 protein. Here the sample spans 600,000 to 850,000 distinct CDR3 sequences, roughly 45% being singletons. The chain uses TRBV20-1 and TRBJ2-3; D remains ambiguous. The receptor's source is a woman aged 60-70 years in good health. The sample comprised blood. The DNA of the CDR3 is TGCAGTGCTAGGGATATCGATAGCACAGATACGCAGTATTTT. It translates to CSARDIDSTDTQYF.